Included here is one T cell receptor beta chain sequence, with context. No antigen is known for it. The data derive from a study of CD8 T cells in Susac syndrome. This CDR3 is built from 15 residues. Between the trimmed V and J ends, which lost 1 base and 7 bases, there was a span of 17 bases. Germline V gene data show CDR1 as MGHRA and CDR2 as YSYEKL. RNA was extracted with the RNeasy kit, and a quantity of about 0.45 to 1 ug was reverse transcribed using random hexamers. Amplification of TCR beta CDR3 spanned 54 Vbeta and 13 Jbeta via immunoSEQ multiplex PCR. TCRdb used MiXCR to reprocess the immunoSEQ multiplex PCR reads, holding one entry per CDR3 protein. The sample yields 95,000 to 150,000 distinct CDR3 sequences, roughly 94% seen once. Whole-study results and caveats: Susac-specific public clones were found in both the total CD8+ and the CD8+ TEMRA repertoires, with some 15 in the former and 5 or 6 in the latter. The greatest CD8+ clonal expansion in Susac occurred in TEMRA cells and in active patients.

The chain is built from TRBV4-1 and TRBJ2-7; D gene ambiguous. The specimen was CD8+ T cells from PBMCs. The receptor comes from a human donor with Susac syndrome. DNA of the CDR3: TGCGCCAGCAGCCAAGGAGTAGGCCTCAGTTCTGAGCAGTACTTC. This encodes CASSQGVGLSSEQYF.